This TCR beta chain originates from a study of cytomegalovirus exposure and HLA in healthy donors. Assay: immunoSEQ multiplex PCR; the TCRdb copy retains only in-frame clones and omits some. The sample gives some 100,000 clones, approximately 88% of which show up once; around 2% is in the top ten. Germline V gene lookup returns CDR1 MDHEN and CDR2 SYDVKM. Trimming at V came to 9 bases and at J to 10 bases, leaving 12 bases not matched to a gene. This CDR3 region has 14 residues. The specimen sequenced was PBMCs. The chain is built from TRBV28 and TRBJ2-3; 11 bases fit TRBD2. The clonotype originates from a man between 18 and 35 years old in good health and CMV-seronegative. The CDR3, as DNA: TGTGCCAGTACCAAGTATACTAGCGGGAGTGCGCAGTATTTT. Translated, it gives CASTKYTSGSAQYF.